This is a list of T cell receptor beta chains from one sample in a study of shared clonotypes between healthy human individuals. The assay was immunoSEQ multiplex PCR, and TCRdb's table has in-frame clones only and misses some. The table lists 1.5 million to 2.5 million clones, roughly 95% of them singletons. Material: naive CD8+ T cells sorted from blood. The receptors were sampled from a man between 18 and 29 years old in good health. Each CDR3 is given with its conserved first and last residue. The D gene is left open where the match is weak. Clone size, where shown, is once, few, many, or a class for clones that have expanded.

cdr3_aa cdr3_nt v_call clone_size j_call d_call
CASSGAGLAVRNEQFF TGTGCCAGCAGCGGGGCGGGACTAGCGGTTCGCAATGAGCAGTTCTTC TRBV7-2 - TRBJ2-1 TRBD2
CASSQEVGEAVSSYNEQFF TGTGCCAGCAGCCAAGAAGTTGGGGAGGCGGTTAGCTCCTACAATGAGCAGTTCTTC TRBV4-2 - TRBJ2-1 -
CASSEESVGQGAHEQYF TGTGCCAGCAGCGAGGAGAGTGTGGGACAGGGGGCCCACGAGCAGTACTTC TRBV5-4 - TRBJ2-7 TRBD1
CASSSVGGVAEAFF TGTGCCAGCAGTTCCGTCGGGGGGGTTGCTGAAGCTTTCTTT TRBV6-5 - TRBJ1-1 -
CSAEQGGELFF TGCAGCGCTGAACAGGGGGGGGAACTGTTTTTT TRBV29-1 - TRBJ1-4 TRBD1
CATSGGQTYEQYF TGTGCCACCAGCGGGGGACAGACCTACGAGCAGTACTTC TRBV15 - TRBJ2-7 TRBD1
CASSKAVVRSSYNSPLHF TGTGCCAGCAGCAAAGCGGTCGTACGGAGCTCCTATAATTCACCCCTCCACTTT TRBV21-1 - TRBJ1-6 -
CASTASGSQETQYF TGTGCCAGCACAGCTAGCGGGTCACAAGAGACCCAGTACTTC TRBV6-5 - TRBJ2-5 TRBD2
CASSFISGGTDTQYF TGTGCCAGCAGCTTTATCAGCGGGGGGACAGATACGCAGTATTTT TRBV7-9 - TRBJ2-3 TRBD2
CASSGQGLEYF TGTGCCAGCAGCGGACAGGGGTTGGAGTACTTC TRBV2 - TRBJ2-7 TRBD1
CASSKRGPTPLEQYF TGTGCCAGCAGCAAACGGGGACCAACCCCCCTCGAGCAGTACTTC TRBV5-6 - TRBJ2-7 -
CASSLEISGANVLTF TGTGCCAGCAGCTTAGAAATCTCTGGGGCCAACGTCCTGACTTTC TRBV7-6 - TRBJ2-6 -
CASSVTGGLEQYF TGTGCCAGCAGCGTGACAGGGGGCCTCGAGCAGTACTTC TRBV5-4 - TRBJ2-7 TRBD1
CASSGTSGLNTEAFF TGTGCCAGCAGCGGTACTTCGGGGCTGAACACTGAAGCTTTCTTT TRBV9 - TRBJ1-1 -
CASSWDRANTGELFF TGTGCCAGCAGCTGGGACAGGGCGAACACCGGGGAGCTGTTTTTT TRBV6-5 - TRBJ2-2 TRBD1
CASSLDEAGTFHEQYF TGTGCCAGCAGCTTAGATGAGGCGGGAACGTTCCACGAGCAGTACTTC TRBV7-6 - TRBJ2-7 -
CASSPRSGDSTDTQYF TGTGCCAGCAGCCCTAGGAGCGGGGATAGCACAGATACGCAGTATTTT TRBV7-9 - TRBJ2-3 TRBD2
CASSLQVEETQYF TGTGCCAGCAGCTTACAGGTTGAAGAGACCCAGTACTTC TRBV7-9 - TRBJ2-5 -
CASSDPGAGELFF TGTGCCAGCAGTGACCCGGGAGCCGGGGAGCTGTTTTTT TRBV6-1 - TRBJ2-2 -
CASRATRGLSNQPQHF TGTGCCAGCAGGGCAACCAGGGGCCTCTCCAATCAGCCCCAGCATTTT TRBV27 - TRBJ1-5 -
CASSYEYKLDAEQFF TGTGCCAGCAGCTATGAATATAAGCTAGATGCTGAGCAGTTCTTC TRBV7-9 - TRBJ2-1 -
CASSLAGLASYNEQFF TGTGCCAGCAGCTTAGCTGGACTAGCCTCATACAATGAGCAGTTCTTC TRBV7-9 - TRBJ2-1 TRBD2
CASSLSGGGLETQYF TGTGCCAGCAGCTTATCGGGGGGCGGATTGGAGACCCAGTACTTC TRBV5-6 - TRBJ2-5 -
CASSWEGGSGNTIYF TGTGCCAGCAGCTGGGAAGGCGGCTCTGGAAACACCATATATTTT TRBV28 - TRBJ1-3 -
CASSQEGILMGEQYF TGCGCCAGCAGCCAAGAAGGGATCCTGATGGGCGAGCAGTACTTC TRBV4-1 - TRBJ2-7 -
CASSLAAGGTDTQYF TGTGCCAGCAGCTTAGCGGCGGGGGGGACTGATACGCAGTATTTT TRBV11-2 - TRBJ2-3 TRBD2
CASSLGVGAINTEAFF TGCGCCAGCAGCTTGGGAGTCGGAGCTATAAACACTGAAGCTTTCTTT TRBV5-1 - TRBJ1-1 -
CASSAQLAGGQDTQYF TGTGCCAGCAGCGCCCAACTAGCGGGAGGGCAGGATACGCAGTATTTT TRBV9 - TRBJ2-3 TRBD2
CASSLDVRQTSYEQYF TGCGCCAGCAGCTTGGATGTGCGGCAGACCTCCTACGAGCAGTACTTC TRBV5-1 - TRBJ2-7 -
CSVQDRDINIQYF TGCAGCGTTCAGGACAGGGACATAAACATTCAGTACTTC TRBV29-1 - TRBJ2-4 TRBD1
CASSLNSAGWTTYEQYF TGTGCCAGCAGCTTGAATTCAGCGGGATGGACCACCTACGAGCAGTACTTC TRBV5-6 - TRBJ2-7 TRBD2
CASSPGTGNTEAFF TGTGCCAGCAGCCCCGGGACGGGCAACACTGAAGCTTTCTTT TRBV13 - TRBJ1-1 -
CASSQQAYNEQFF TGCGCCAGCAGCCAACAGGCCTACAATGAGCAGTTCTTC TRBV4-1 - TRBJ2-1 -
CASSQDGSPTLFF TGCGCCAGCAGCCAAGATGGGAGCCCGACACTGTTTTTT TRBV4-3 - TRBJ1-4 -
CASRGVDSPLHF TGCGCCAGCAGGGGCGTGGATTCACCCCTCCACTTT TRBV4-1 few TRBJ1-6 -
CASKIGGRSYNEQFF TGTGCCAGCAAGATCGGAGGCCGCTCCTACAATGAGCAGTTCTTC TRBV6-6 - TRBJ2-1 -
CASSPHRGNTEAFF TGTGCCAGCAGCCCTCACAGGGGGAACACTGAAGCTTTCTTT TRBV6-1 - TRBJ1-1 TRBD1
CASSYSEGAAGYTF TGTGCCAGCAGTTACTCGGAAGGGGCGGCGGGCTACACCTTC TRBV6-5 - TRBJ1-2 -
CASSTTGSGNTIYF TGTGCCAGCAGTACGACAGGCTCTGGAAACACCATATATTTT TRBV27 - TRBJ1-3 -
CASSPTGSSYNSPLHF TGTGCCAGCAGCCCGACAGGGAGCTCCTATAATTCACCCCTCCACTTT TRBV13 - TRBJ1-6 TRBD1
CASSPQGRQGVGQPQHF TGCGCCAGCAGCCCCCAAGGGCGGCAGGGGGTGGGTCAGCCCCAGCATTTT TRBV4-1 - TRBJ1-5 TRBD1
CASSPSAGEFSGELFF TGTGCCAGCAGTCCCTCGGCAGGGGAGTTTTCCGGGGAGCTGTTTTTT TRBV27 - TRBJ2-2 -
CASSEGTRRDTEAFF TGTGCCAGCAGTGAAGGTACGCGAAGGGACACTGAAGCTTTCTTT TRBV6-1 - TRBJ1-1 -
CATSNRRAAGGYTF TGTGCCACCAGCAATAGGAGGGCCGCAGGAGGCTACACCTTC TRBV15 - TRBJ1-2 -
CASSVFDGGAEYPDEQFF TGTGCCAGCAGCGTGTTTGACGGGGGGGCGGAATACCCGGATGAGCAGTTCTTC TRBV9 - TRBJ2-1 TRBD2
CASSVAGAGPTYEQYF TGTGCCAGCAGCGTGGCGGGGGCAGGGCCCACCTACGAGCAGTACTTC TRBV9 - TRBJ2-7 -
CASSFGDTQYF TGTGCCAGCAGCTTCGGAGATACGCAGTATTTT TRBV13 - TRBJ2-3 -
CASSVAAGSYNEQFF TGTGCCAGCAGCGTAGCTGCCGGTTCCTACAATGAGCAGTTCTTC TRBV9 - TRBJ2-1 -
CAWSVPGQVWVTDTQYF TGTGCCTGGAGTGTACCTGGACAGGTATGGGTCACAGATACGCAGTATTTT TRBV30 - TRBJ2-3 TRBD1
CASSIKTGSTEAFF TGTGCCAGTAGTATAAAGACAGGGAGCACTGAAGCTTTCTTT TRBV19 - TRBJ1-1 TRBD1
CASSDKDREYEQYF TGCGCCAGCAGTGATAAGGACAGGGAATACGAGCAGTACTTC TRBV10-1 - TRBJ2-7 TRBD1
CASSQEETGSSYEQYF TGCGCCAGCAGCCAAGAAGAGACAGGGAGCTCCTACGAGCAGTACTTC TRBV4-1 - TRBJ2-7 TRBD1
CASSQGAGETQYF TGTGCCAGCAGCCAGGGGGCAGGAGAGACCCAGTACTTC TRBV11-2 - TRBJ2-5 TRBD1
CASSFGDSSYNEQFF TGTGCCAGCAGTTTTGGGGACAGTTCTTACAATGAGCAGTTCTTC TRBV6-5 - TRBJ2-1 TRBD1
CASSLAQGREYEQYF TGTGCCAGCAGCTTAGCCCAGGGACGAGAGTACGAGCAGTACTTC TRBV7-9 - TRBJ2-7 -
CASSLIGLHNEQFF TGTGCTAGCAGCTTAATCGGACTCCACAATGAGCAGTTCTTC TRBV7-7 - TRBJ2-1 -
CASSLSSESSYNSPLHF TGTGCCAGCAGTTTATCGAGCGAGAGCTCCTATAATTCACCCCTCCACTTT TRBV27 - TRBJ1-6 -